The 28 T cell receptor beta chains presented below share a single source sample, sequenced in a study of cytomegalovirus exposure and HLA in healthy donors. Both 60 Vbeta primers and 13 Jbeta primers went into the PCR. Sequencing was performed with immunoSEQ multiplex PCR; in TCRdb, only in-frame clones are kept and a portion is missing. The table lists some 56,000 clones, with roughly an eighth in the top ten. The specimen sequenced was PBMCs. The source is a woman aged 25-40 years in good health and CMV-seropositive.

The V and J genes are TRBV15 and TRBJ2-2; a weak D match, TRBD1 (5 bases). Germline V gene data show CDR1 as LNHNV and CDR2 as YYDKDF (reference sequence). This CDR3 is built from 14 residues. The ends were cut back, 3 bases at V and 1 base at J, with 6 bases in the middle. CDR3 nucleotides: TGTGCCACCAGCAGGGACATGAACACCGGGGAGCTGTTTTTT. Its translation is CATSRDMNTGELFF.

This rearrangement joins TRBV30 to TRBJ2-2; 9 bases align to TRBD2. V was pared by 8 bases and J by 5 bases, with 12 bases of the junction left unmatched. Germline V gives CDR1 GTSNPN, CDR2 SVGIG (reference sequence). The CDR3 covers 15 residues. The CDR3 nucleotides read TGTGCCGCTGGTGGTGCGGGGGGGCAGACCGGGGAGCTGTTTTTT. Its translation: CAAGGAGGQTGELFF.

The chain uses TRBV5-1 and TRBJ1-1; TRBD1 might be the D (5 bases). Trimming took 7 bases from V and 0 from J, leaving 13 bases between them. Germline CDR1 is SGHRS and CDR2 is YFSETQ. The CDR3 sequence is 14 residues long. This CDR3 reads CASAGGVLNTEAFF. The CDR3 DNA follows: TGCGCCAGCGCCGGGGGGGTCTTGAACACTGAAGCTTTCTTT.

Points on this clone: Additional DNA sequences in this sample encode the identical CDR3. The chain combines TRBV11-2 with TRBJ2-7; D unresolved. This CDR3 is 13 amino acids long. The V gene's germline CDR1 is SGHAT and CDR2 FQNNGV. Trimming stripped 4 bases from V and 0 bases from J, with 7 bases between. CDR3 coding DNA: TGTGCCAGCAGCTCAGGCTACTCCTACGAGCAGTACTTC. Its protein product is CASSSGYSYEQYF. The full variable domain, in which reference TRBV11-2 and TRBJ2-7 provide the parts outside the CDR3, is EAGVAQSPRYKIIEKRQSVAFWCNPISGHATLYWYQQILGQGPKLLIQFQNNGVVDDSQLPKDRFSAERLKGVDSTLKIQPAKLEDSAVYLCASSSGYSYEQYFGPGTRLTVT.

The chain uses TRBV30 and TRBJ2-7; 7 nucleotides align to TRBD1. This CDR3 region has 14 residues. Per germline, CDR1 GTSNPN and CDR2 SVGIG (reference sequence). Trimming cost V 2 bases and J 4 bases; bases outside gene matches: 8. The CDR3 sequence: CAWSSGQATYEQYF. The CDR3 nucleotides read TGTGCCTGGAGTTCAGGACAGGCCACTTACGAGCAGTACTTC.

Of note for this clone: One end of the junction is discordant with germline, which a read error may explain. The chain recombines TRBV6-1 with TRBJ2-7; TRBD1 might be the D (6 bases). Germline CDR1 reads MNHNS; CDR2 reads SASEGT. The CDR3 is 15 amino acids. As DNA, the CDR3 is TGTGCCAGCAGCCCTAGATCCCGGGACATTTTCCACCGAGGCTTC. Translated: CASSPRSRDIFHRGF.

V gene TRBV5-1 combines with J gene TRBJ2-3; TRBD2 agrees at 8 bases. Trimming cost V 0 bases and J 2 bases; bases outside gene matches: 2. Germline V gene data show CDR1 as SGHRS and CDR2 as YFSETQ. The length of the CDR3 is 15 residues. The CDR3 nucleotides read TGCGCCAGCAGCTTGGCCGGGAGGGACACAGATACGCAGTATTTT. This translates into CASSLAGRDTDTQYF.

The rearrangement uses TRBV30 and TRBJ2-7; D is ambiguous. There are 11 residues in the CDR3. V was shortened by 1 base and J by 2 bases, with 3 bases between the two germline ends. Germline values: CDR1 GTSNPN, CDR2 SVGIG (reference sequence). CDR3 loop: CAWSGPYEQYF. The DNA for the CDR3 is TGTGCCTGGAGTGGGCCCTACGAGCAGTACTTC.

The chain combines TRBV19 with TRBJ1-2, with 8 bases aligning to TRBD1. V lost 5 bases, J lost 4 bases, and 9 bases stayed unmatched. The CDR3 is 15 residues long. Germline V lookup: CDR1 LNHDA, CDR2 SQIVND (reference sequence). CDR3 DNA: TGTGCCAGTAGTGACCCGGGACAGGACCCCTATGGCTACACCTTC. Protein: CASSDPGQDPYGYTF.

The rearrangement uses TRBV11-2 and TRBJ2-2; TRBD2 agrees at 10 bases. Germline lookup yields CDR1 SGHAT and CDR2 FQNNGV. Unmatched junction bases numbered 9, after V lost 1 base and J lost 4 bases. CDR3 size: 18 residues. Written as DNA, the CDR3 is TGTGCCAGCAGCTTAGGACGCATACTAGCGGGGAGCACCGGGGAGCTGTTTTTT. Encoded protein: CASSLGRILAGSTGELFF.

The chain joins TRBV6-4 to TRBJ2-2; D might be TRBD2 (6 bases). V was clipped by 1 base and J by 5 bases, with 20 bases between them. The CDR3 runs to 18 residues. Germline CDR1 MRHNA, CDR2 SNTAGT. The CDR3 here is CASSDLPGTHGGTGELFF. CDR3 DNA sequence: TGTGCCAGCAGTGACTTACCCGGGACGCACGGGGGTACCGGGGAGCTGTTTTTT.

J is TRBJ1-1 and V is TRBV5-1; possibly TRBD1 for D (6 bases). Germline V gives CDR1 SGHRS, CDR2 YFSETQ. The CDR3 length is 14 residues. Between the trimmed V and J ends, which lost 4 bases and 5 bases, there was a span of 15 bases. The CDR3 loop is CASSRRQDGTEAFF. CDR3 coding DNA: TGCGCCAGCAGCCGGAGACAGGATGGGACTGAAGCTTTCTTT.

The chain links TRBV6-1 to TRBJ2-7; D gene unclear. This CDR3 region has 11 residues. Per germline, CDR1 MNHNS and CDR2 SASEGT. The V gene lost 2 bases and the J gene lost 5 bases, with 4 bases spanning the gap. CDR3 in DNA: TGTGCCAGCAGTGAACGGGACGAGCAGTACTTC. It specifies CASSERDEQYF.

The chain is built from TRBV29-1 and TRBJ2-3, with D uncertain. Trimming stripped 4 bases from V and 2 bases from J, with 10 bases between. Germline CDR1 SQVTM, CDR2 ANQGSEA. This CDR3 is 13 amino acids long. The CDR3 region is CSVAYRVTDTQYF. The CDR3 DNA sequence: TGCAGCGTTGCGTACAGAGTCACAGATACGCAGTATTTT.

The rearrangement uses TRBV27 and TRBJ1-5; 7 nucleotides align to TRBD1. With 4 bases clipped from V and 7 bases from J, the junction kept 10 bases outside the gene matches. Germline CDR1 is MNHEY and CDR2 is SMNVEV (reference sequence). This CDR3 comprises 15 residues. The CDR3, as DNA: TGTGCCAGCAGTTCAGAAAGGGGGCGAGTCCAGCCCCAGCATTTT. It translates to CASSSERGRVQPQHF.

This clone is classed as medium-sized by frequency. The J gene is TRBJ2-7, the V gene TRBV7-9; 7 nucleotides line up with TRBD2. Losses at the gene ends were 4 bases for V and 0 bases for J; bases not matched to a gene: 6. Germline CDR1 SEHNR, CDR2 FQNEAQ (reference sequence). The CDR3 runs to 15 residues. CDR3 nucleotide sequence: TGTGCCAGCAGCTACCTGGGGGGGGACTCCTACGAGCAGTACTTC. Translated, it gives CASSYLGGDSYEQYF.

This chain uses TRBV7-2 with TRBJ1-4; TRBD1 matches 9 bases. The length of the CDR3 is 14 residues. Germline V CDR1 and CDR2: SGHTA, FQGNSA. With 4 bases clipped from V and 10 bases from J, the junction kept 7 bases outside the gene matches. CDR3 DNA: TGTGCCAGCAGCTCGGGACAGGGCCGTGGAAAACTGTTTTTT. Protein: CASSSGQGRGKLFF.

The chain joins TRBV18 to TRBJ1-2; D uncertain. Germline V CDR1 and CDR2: KGHSH, LQKENI. This CDR3 has 13 amino acids. Trimming cost V 2 bases and J 8 bases, with 12 bases left between them. CDR3 sequence reads: CASSPGLKGGYTF. The DNA of the CDR3 is TGTGCCAGCTCACCAGGACTAAAGGGAGGCTACACCTTC.

This chain connects TRBV7-6 to TRBJ2-5, with TRBD2 matching 7 bases. Germline V gene data show CDR1 as SGHVS and CDR2 as FNYEAQ. The CDR3 covers 16 residues. Germline trimming cut 1 base from V and 2 bases from J; bases unmatched to any gene: 7. CDR3 protein: CASSLDRRGRQETQYF. The CDR3, as DNA: TGTGCCAGCAGCTTAGATCGGCGGGGGAGGCAAGAGACCCAGTACTTC.

The rearrangement uses TRBV5-1 and TRBJ1-5; D is uncertain. The germline CDR1 and CDR2 sequences are SGHRS and YFSETQ. The germline V and J ends were trimmed by 5 bases and 3 bases, with 9 bases remaining between them. CDR3 size: 13 residues. The CDR3 region has the DNA TGCGCCAGCAGTGAGGGAGTCAATCAGCCCCAGCATTTT. This gives the protein CASSEGVNQPQHF. Combining the CDR3 with reference TRBV5-1 and TRBJ1-5 gives the whole variable domain KAGVTQTPRYLIKTRGQQVTLSCSPISGHRSVSWYQQTPGQGLQFLFEYFSETQRNKGNFPGRFSGRQFSNSRSEMNVSTLELGDSALYLCASSEGVNQPQHFGDGTRLSIL.

The chain combines TRBV18 with TRBJ2-5; D might be TRBD2 (5 bases). Trimming shortened V by 8 bases and J by 0 bases, and 10 bases separated the two germline ends. Germline V gives CDR1 KGHSH, CDR2 LQKENI. The CDR3 has 13 amino acids. The CDR3 region is CASKDGNQETQYF. For the CDR3, the DNA is TGTGCCAGCAAGGACGGGAACCAAGAGACCCAGTACTTC.

This rearrangement joins TRBV30 to TRBJ1-5; D possibly corresponds to TRBD1 (5 bases). The V and J ends lost 6 bases and 2 bases respectively, with 11 bases between them. This CDR3 is built from 13 residues. Germline V gene data show CDR1 as GTSNPN and CDR2 as SVGIG (reference sequence). CDR3 sequence: CACNLGGNQPQHF. In DNA, the CDR3 is TGTGCCTGTAATCTAGGGGGCAATCAGCCCCAGCATTTT. The full variable domain, completed using reference TRBV30 and TRBJ1-5, is SQTIHQWPATLVQPVGSPLSLECTVEGTSNPNLYWYRQAAGRGLQLLFYSVGIGQISSEVPQNLSASRPQDRQFILSSKKLLLSDSGFYLCACNLGGNQPQHFGDGTRLSIL.

The chain joins TRBV4-2 to TRBJ2-7, with 7 bases lining up with TRBD2. The CDR3 contains 15 residues. CDR1 is LGHNA, CDR2 YNFKEQ, per germline. The V and J ends lost 4 bases and 2 bases, in that order; junction bases with no gene match: 8. The CDR3 DNA reads TGTGCCAGCAGCCCCAGGGAAGCGGGGCCCTACGAGCAGTACTTC. Its translation: CASSPREAGPYEQYF.

The V and J genes are TRBV27 and TRBJ2-5; no clear D gene. The length of the CDR3 is 11 residues. Germline V gives CDR1 MNHEY, CDR2 SMNVEV (reference sequence). V lost 6 bases and J 5 bases, leaving 7 bases between the germline ends. As DNA, the CDR3 is TGTGCCAGCAGGCTCGGGGAGACCCAGTACTTC. Its translation: CASRLGETQYF.

The chain couples TRBV7-9 to TRBJ1-1; D not certain. V lost 4 bases and J lost 7, with 16 bases in between. This CDR3 is 14 amino acids long. The germline gives CDR1 SEHNR, CDR2 FQNEAQ (reference sequence). The CDR3 spells CASSSRGGGYEAFF. The CDR3 nucleotides are TGTGCCAGCAGCTCCCGGGGTGGTGGCTATGAAGCTTTCTTT.

The CDR3 DNA is TGCGCCAGCAGCCCAGCGACTAGTTCGGATACGCAGTATTTT. This translates into CASSPATSSDTQYF. J is TRBJ2-3 and V is TRBV4-1, with a possible D match to TRBD2 (6 bases). The V end lost 4 bases, the J end lost 6 bases, and 14 bases lay between the germline ends. The germline V gene has CDR1 MGHRA and CDR2 YSYEKL. This CDR3 spans 14 amino acids.

The chain combines TRBV9 with TRBJ1-2, with TRBD1 matching over 9 bases. V was clipped by 0 bases and J by 3 bases; unmatched bases: 6. This CDR3 is 16 amino acids long. Germline CDR1 and CDR2: SGDLS and YYNGEE. The CDR3 protein is CASSVGGTGQYYGYTF. As DNA, the CDR3 is TGTGCCAGCAGCGTAGGAGGGACAGGGCAGTACTATGGCTACACCTTC.

The chain carries TRBV6-5 and TRBJ2-7; D is ambiguous. Germline V lookup: CDR1 MNHEY, CDR2 SVGAGI. V lost 6 bases to trimming and J lost 2 bases, with 14 bases between them. The CDR3 is made up of 14 amino acids. The CDR3 DNA is TGTGCCAGCAGAAAAGCTTCCATCCCCTACGAGCAGTACTTC. It encodes CASRKASIPYEQYF.